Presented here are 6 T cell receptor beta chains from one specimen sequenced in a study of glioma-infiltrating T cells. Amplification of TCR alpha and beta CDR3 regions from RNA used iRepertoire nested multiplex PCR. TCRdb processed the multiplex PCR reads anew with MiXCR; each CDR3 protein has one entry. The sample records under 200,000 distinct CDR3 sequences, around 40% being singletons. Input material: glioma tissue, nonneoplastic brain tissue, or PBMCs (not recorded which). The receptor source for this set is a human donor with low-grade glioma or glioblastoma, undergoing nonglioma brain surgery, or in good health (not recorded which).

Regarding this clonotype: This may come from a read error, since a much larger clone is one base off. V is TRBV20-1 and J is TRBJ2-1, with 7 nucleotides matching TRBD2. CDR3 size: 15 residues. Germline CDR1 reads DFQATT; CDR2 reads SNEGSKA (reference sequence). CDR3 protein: CSAVHRDYLGNEKFF. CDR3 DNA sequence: TGCAGTGCCGTCCACCGGGACTACTTGGGGAATGAGAAGTTCTTC.

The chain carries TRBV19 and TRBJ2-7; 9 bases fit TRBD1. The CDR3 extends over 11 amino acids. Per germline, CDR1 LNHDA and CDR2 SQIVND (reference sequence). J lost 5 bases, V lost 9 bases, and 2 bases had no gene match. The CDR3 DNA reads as TGTGCCAGCCGGACAGGGGACGAGCAGTACTTC. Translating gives CASRTGDEQYF.

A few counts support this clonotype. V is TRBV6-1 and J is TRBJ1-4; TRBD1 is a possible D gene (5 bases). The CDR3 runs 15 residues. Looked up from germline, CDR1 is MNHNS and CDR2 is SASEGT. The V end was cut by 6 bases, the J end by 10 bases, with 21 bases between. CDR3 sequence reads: CASSQVGTYRGKLFF. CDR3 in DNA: TGTGCCAGCAGCCAAGTCGGGACTTATAGAGGAAAACTGTTTTTT.

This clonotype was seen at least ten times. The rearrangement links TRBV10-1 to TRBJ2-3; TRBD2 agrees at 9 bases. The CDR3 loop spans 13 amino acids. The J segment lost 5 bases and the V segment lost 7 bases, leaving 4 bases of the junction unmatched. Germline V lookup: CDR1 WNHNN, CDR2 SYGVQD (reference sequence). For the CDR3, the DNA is TGCGCCAGCAAGGCTAGCGGGATAGATACGCAGTATTTT. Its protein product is CASKASGIDTQYF.

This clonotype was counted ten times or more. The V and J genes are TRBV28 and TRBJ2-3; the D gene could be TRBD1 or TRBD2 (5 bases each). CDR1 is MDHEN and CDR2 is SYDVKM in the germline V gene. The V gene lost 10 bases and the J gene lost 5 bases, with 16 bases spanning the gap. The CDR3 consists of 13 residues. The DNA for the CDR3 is TGTGCCACCAAAACTAGACAGCAAGATACGCAGTATTTT. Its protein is CATKTRQQDTQYF.

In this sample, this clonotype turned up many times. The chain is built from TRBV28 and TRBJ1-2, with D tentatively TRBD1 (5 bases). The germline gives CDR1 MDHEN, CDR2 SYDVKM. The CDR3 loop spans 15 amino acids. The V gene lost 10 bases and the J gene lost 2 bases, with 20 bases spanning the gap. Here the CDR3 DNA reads TGTGCCACCGACACAAAGGGATGGGGGAACTATGGCTACACCTTC. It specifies CATDTKGWGNYGYTF.